This passage covers 15 T cell receptor beta chains from one sample sequenced in a study of T-cell memory formation after mild COVID-19. Via MiXCR, TCRdb re-called the 5' RACE reads, giving one row per CDR3 protein. The sample has some 350,000 distinct CDR3 sequences, 10% to 15% seen once. The specimen was PBMCs or a T cell subset sorted from them (not recorded which). The receptors stem from a man in his late teens or twenties who had mild COVID-19 (a few samples of this study predate the infection). Cell type and time point are not known.

The rearrangement links TRBV4-2 to TRBJ2-3; TRBD2 matches at 10 bases. The V segment lost 1 base and the J segment 4 bases; nucleotides outside the gene matches: 5. CDR1 and CDR2 (germline): LGHNA, YNFKEQ. The CDR3 extends over 16 amino acids. CDR3 region: CASSQVAAGGPDTQYF. The CDR3 DNA reads as TGTGCCAGCAGCCAAGTGGCAGCGGGGGGGCCAGATACGCAGTATTTT.

This clonotype was counted only a few times. The chain combines TRBV23-1 with TRBJ1-1; D perhaps matches TRBD1 (5 bases). TRBV23-1 is given ORF status, its function remaining uncertain. The CDR3 sequence is 13 residues long. The V end lost 8 bases, the J end lost 1 base, and 11 bases lay between the germline ends. In nucleotides, the CDR3 is TGCGCCAGCGTCAGGGATGGGAACACTGAAGCTTTCTTT. Protein sequence: CASVRDGNTEAFF.

The gene calls are TRBV6-2 or TRBV6-3 and TRBJ2-7; the D gene is possibly TRBD1 (6 bases). The CDR3 has 13 amino acids. CDR1 is MNHEY, CDR2 SVGEGT, per germline. The V end lost 11 bases, the J end lost 2 bases, and 16 bases lay between the germline ends. For the CDR3, the DNA is TGTGCCGCTTCCCCCAGGGGAACCTACGAGCAGTACGTC. It specifies CAASPRGTYEQYV.

The sample holds a few counts of this clonotype. V is TRBV12-3 or TRBV12-4 and J is TRBJ1-1, with 7 bases lining up with TRBD1. CDR3 length equals 15 residues. The junction had 16 bases not matched to a gene; V was cut back by 5 bases and J by 10 bases. CDR3 amino acids: CASSAQSTGSLGAFF. CDR3 in DNA: TGTGCCAGCAGTGCACAATCGACAGGGAGTCTCGGAGCTTTCTTT.

This clonotype was found a few times. The chain uses TRBV20-1 and TRBJ2-7, with TRBD2 as a possible D gene (6 bases). CDR1 and CDR2 (germline): DFQATT, SNEGSKA (reference sequence). V lost 7 bases and J 2 bases, leaving 15 bases between the germline ends. The CDR3 has 13 amino acids. CDR3 bases: TGCAGTGTTAGCTCCGGGGAGGCCTACGAGCAGTACTTC. Translated, it gives CSVSSGEAYEQYF.

The sample holds many counts of this clonotype. The chain combines TRBV5-1 with TRBJ2-3, with unresolved D. Germline lookup yields CDR1 SGHRS and CDR2 YFSETQ. V was shortened by 0 bases and J by 11 bases, with 19 bases between the two germline ends. This CDR3 is built from 15 residues. CDR3 DNA sequence: TGCGCCAGCAGCTTGGAAGTCGAGCACTCCATAGAGCAGTATTTT. Residues: CASSLEVEHSIEQYF. Based on the CDR3 plus reference TRBV5-1 and TRBJ2-3, the full variable domain is KAGVTQTPRYLIKTRGQQVTLSCSPISGHRSVSWYQQTPGQGLQFLFEYFSETQRNKGNFPGRFSGRQFSNSRSEMNVSTLELGDSALYLCASSLEVEHSIEQYFGPGTRLTVL.

This clonotype has more than one count but fewer than ten. The genes are TRBV7-2 and TRBJ2-1, with D hard to call. The length of the CDR3 is 15 residues. V was shortened by 3 bases and J by 8 bases, with 17 bases between the two germline ends. Per germline, CDR1 SGHTA and CDR2 FQGNSA. CDR3 in amino acids: CASSFSTVALDEQFF. CDR3 sequence (DNA): TGTGCCAGCAGCTTTTCCACGGTGGCCCTGGATGAGCAGTTCTTC.

The gene calls are TRBV12-3 or TRBV12-4 and TRBJ2-3, with a weak D call TRBD2 (5 bases). CDR3 length: 15 residues. With 6 bases removed from V and 4 bases from J, the gap between germline ends came to 17 bases. Written as DNA, the CDR3 is TGTGCCAGCAGCCCCCGGGCGACGAGGGCAGATACGCAGTATTTT. Protein: CASSPRATRADTQYF.

The chain uses TRBV5-6 and TRBJ2-7, with D maybe TRBD1 (5 bases). Germline V gene lookup returns CDR1 SGHDT and CDR2 YYEEEE. The CDR3 covers 14 residues. The V and J ends lost 1 base and 6 bases respectively, with 14 bases between them. The CDR3 coding sequence is TGTGCCAGCAGCTTGAACAGGATGTTTAGCGAGCAGTACTTC. Amino acids: CASSLNRMFSEQYF.

The genes are TRBV7-9 and TRBJ1-1, with D perhaps matching TRBD1 (6 bases). Germline assignment: CDR1 SEHNR and CDR2 FQNEAQ (reference sequence). This CDR3 spans 19 amino acids. The V end lost 5 bases, the J end lost 0 bases, and 25 bases lay between the germline ends. The CDR3 spells CASSPTATGRRFMNTEAFF. The CDR3 nucleotides read TGTGCCAGCAGCCCAACCGCCACAGGGAGGCGATTCATGAACACTGAAGCTTTCTTT.

The rearrangement joins TRBV6-6 to TRBJ1-5; possibly TRBD1 for D (5 bases). Germline V CDR1 and CDR2: MNHNY, SVGAGI (reference sequence). This CDR3 region has 14 residues. Trimming removed 8 bases from V and 5 bases from J, with 16 bases in between. CDR3 sequence: CASGTPRDDQPQHF. The CDR3 DNA reads as TGTGCCAGCGGGACGCCCAGGGACGATCAGCCCCAGCATTTT.

The rearrangement links TRBV29-1 to TRBJ2-7, with TRBD1 matching over 9 bases. The germline gives CDR1 SQVTM, CDR2 ANQGSEA. The CDR3 contains 12 residues. Trimming cost V 6 bases and J 5 bases; bases outside gene matches: 5. CDR3 sequence (DNA): TGCAGCGTGGAGGGACAGGGTCACGAGCAGTACGTC. This translates into CSVEGQGHEQYV.

This clonotype was observed a handful of times. The chain carries TRBV27 and TRBJ2-7; TRBD1 matches at 7 bases. V lost 5 bases and J lost 7; bases outside the gene matches: 11. The CDR3 is 14 residues long. Germline lookup yields CDR1 MNHEY and CDR2 SMNVEV (reference sequence). CDR3 sequence reads: CASSNTGAAREQYF. CDR3 nucleotide sequence: TGTGCCAGCAGTAACACAGGGGCGGCTAGAGAGCAGTACTTC.

This clonotype occurred a few times. The chain uses TRBV9 and TRBJ2-7; no clear D gene. In germline, CDR1 is SGDLS, CDR2 YYNGEE. The CDR3 consists of 15 residues. V lost 0 bases to trimming and J lost 0 bases, with 10 bases between them. DNA of the CDR3: TGTGCCAGCAGCGTAGTTCCAAAGCGCTCCTACGAGCAGTACGTC. It yields the protein CASSVVPKRSYEQYV.

This clonotype was detected ten times or more. CDR3 coding DNA: TGTGCCAGCAGCTCGGACTACAATCAGCCCCAGCATTTT. It codes for CASSSDYNQPQHF. The chain recombines TRBV7-2 with TRBJ1-5; D remains ambiguous. The CDR3 spans 13 residues. V lost 4 bases to trimming and J lost 3 bases, with 7 bases between them. Looked up from germline, CDR1 is SGHTA and CDR2 is FQGNSA. The full variable domain, its missing parts supplied by reference TRBV7-2 and TRBJ1-5, is GAGVSQSPSNKVTEKGKDVELRCDPISGHTALYWYRQSLGQGLEFLIYFQGNSAPDKSGLPSDRFSAERTGGSVSTLTIQRTQQEDSAVYLCASSSDYNQPQHFGDGTRLSIL.